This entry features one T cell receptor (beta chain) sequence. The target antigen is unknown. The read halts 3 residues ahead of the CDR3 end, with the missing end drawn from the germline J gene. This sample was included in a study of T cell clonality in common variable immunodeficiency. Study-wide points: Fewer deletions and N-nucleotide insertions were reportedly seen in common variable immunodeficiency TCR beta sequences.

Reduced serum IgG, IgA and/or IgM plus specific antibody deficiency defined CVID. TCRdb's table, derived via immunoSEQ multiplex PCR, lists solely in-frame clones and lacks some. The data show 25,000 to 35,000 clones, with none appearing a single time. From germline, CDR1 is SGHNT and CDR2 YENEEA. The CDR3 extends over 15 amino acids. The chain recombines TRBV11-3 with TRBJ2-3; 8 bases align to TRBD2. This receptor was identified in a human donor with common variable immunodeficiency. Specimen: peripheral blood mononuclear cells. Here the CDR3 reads CASSLTSGSSRAQYF. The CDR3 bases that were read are TGTGCCAGCAGTCTAACCAGCGGGAGTTCAAGGGCG.